This note documents a single T cell receptor (beta chain) sequence. Its matching antigen is unknown. Through a sample-barcoded 5' primer and a J-beta primer mix, a second PCR was run for roughly 7 to 12 cycles. Each CDR3 protein gets one entry after TCRdb re-called the 5' RACE reads with MiXCR. Among over a million distinct CDR3 sequences listed, less than 50% were seen once. These data belong to a study of blood T cells in healthy people across ages. General study results and limits: Estimates based on one million T cells were treated as lower bounds.

The CDR3 extends over 14 amino acids. Germline CDR1 reads LNHNV; CDR2 reads YYDKDF (reference sequence). The chain employs TRBV15 and TRBJ2-7; D gene unclear. The assigned J gene may be wrong: the sequence end matches TRBJ2-5 better. The sample comprised blood. The receptor was derived from a woman aged 60-75 years in good health. The CDR3 sequence is CATSRAATRATQYF. CDR3 sequence (DNA): TGTGCCACCAGCAGAGCCGCCACGCGAGCGACCCAGTACTTC.